This entry describes one T cell receptor beta chain. What it binds is unknown. These data are taken from a study of cytomegalovirus exposure and HLA in healthy donors. Notes on the study in general: Using a false discovery rate of 0.05, a later analysis showed that 16,951 TCR beta sequences were associated with HLA alleles.

The CDR3 length is 14 residues. Germline loops: CDR1 SSHAT, CDR2 FNYEAQ (reference sequence). Trimming took off 0 bases at V and 1 base at J, with 6 bases between the two ends. The PCR had 60 Vbeta and 13 Jbeta primers. Libraries were prepared by immunoSEQ multiplex PCR; TCRdb keeps only in-frame clonotypes and omits some of them. Among 220,000 or so clones listed, around 83% were seen once. Specimen: PBMCs. The sequence derives from a woman in her 40s in good health and CMV-seronegative. The chain has TRBV7-7 and TRBJ2-5; TRBD2 is a possible D gene (6 bases). CDR3 in DNA: TGTGCCAGCAGCTTAGCGGGGGGCCAAGAGACCCAGTACTTC. This encodes CASSLAGGQETQYF.